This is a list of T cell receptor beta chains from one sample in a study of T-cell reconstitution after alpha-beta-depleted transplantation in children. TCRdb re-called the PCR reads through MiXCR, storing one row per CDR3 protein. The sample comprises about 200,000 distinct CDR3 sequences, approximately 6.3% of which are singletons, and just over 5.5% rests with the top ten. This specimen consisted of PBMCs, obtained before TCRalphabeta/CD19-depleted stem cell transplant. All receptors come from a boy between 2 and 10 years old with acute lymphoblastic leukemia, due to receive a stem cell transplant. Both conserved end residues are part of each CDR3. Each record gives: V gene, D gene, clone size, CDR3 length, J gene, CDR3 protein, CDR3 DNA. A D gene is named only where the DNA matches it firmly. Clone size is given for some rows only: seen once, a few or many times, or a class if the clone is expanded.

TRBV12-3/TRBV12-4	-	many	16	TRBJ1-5	CASSFGPKGNNQPQHF	TGTGCCAGCAGTTTCGGGCCGAAGGGGAACAATCAGCCCCAGCATTTT
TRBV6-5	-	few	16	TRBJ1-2	CASSYTPAGALHGYTF	TGTGCCAGCAGTTACACCCCGGCGGGGGCTTTGCATGGCTACACCTTC
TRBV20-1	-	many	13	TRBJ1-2	CRPPPGGPYGYTF	TGCAGACCCCCCCCGGGAGGACCCTATGGCTACACCTTC
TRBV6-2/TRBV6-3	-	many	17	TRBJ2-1	CASSSPRSPSSYNEQFF	TGTGCCAGCAGTTCCCCCCGGTCTCCAAGCTCCTACAATGAGCAGTTCTTC
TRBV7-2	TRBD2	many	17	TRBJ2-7	CASSLDGTSGNSYEQYF	TGTGCCAGCAGCTTGGACGGGACTAGCGGGAATTCCTACGAGCAGTACTTC
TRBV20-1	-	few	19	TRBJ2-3	CSARDQGRTQVLGSDTQYF	TGCAGTGCTAGAGATCAGGGAAGGACACAGGTTCTTGGTTCAGATACGCAGTATTTT
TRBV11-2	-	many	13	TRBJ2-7	CASSLHGNYEQYF	TGTGCCAGCAGCTTACACGGGAACTACGAGCAGTACTTC
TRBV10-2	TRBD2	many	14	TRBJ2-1	CASQIAGGTNEQFF	TGCGCCAGTCAGATAGCGGGGGGTACCAATGAGCAGTTCTTC
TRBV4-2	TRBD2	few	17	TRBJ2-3	CASSLPIAGGPEDTQYF	TGTGCCAGCAGCCTACCAATAGCGGGGGGGCCCGAAGATACGCAGTATTTT
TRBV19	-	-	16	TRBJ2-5	CASSSAPEGRGETQYF	TGTGCCAGTAGTAGCGCCCCGGAGGGAAGGGGTGAGACCCAGTACTTC
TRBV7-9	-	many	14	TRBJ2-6	CASSLGSGANVLTF	TGTGCCAGCAGCCTGGGGTCTGGGGCCAACGTCCTGACTTTC
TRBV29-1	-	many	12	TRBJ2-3	CSVEDHTDTQYF	TGCAGCGTTGAAGACCACACAGATACGCAGTATTTT
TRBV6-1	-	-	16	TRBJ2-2	CASSGQFGANTGELFF	TGTGCCAGCAGTGGGCAGTTTGGCGCGAACACCGGGGAGCTGTTTTTT
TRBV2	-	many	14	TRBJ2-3	CASSGWTSTDTQYF	TGTGCCAGCAGTGGGTGGACTAGCACAGATACGCAGTATTTT
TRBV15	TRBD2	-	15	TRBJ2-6	CAAGAARSGANVLTF	TGTGCAGCGGGGGCAGCTCGCTCTGGGGCCAACGTCCTGACTTTC
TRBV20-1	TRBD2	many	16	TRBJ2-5	CSAVESRLASAKTQYF	TGCAGTGCCGTCGAGAGTCGACTAGCCTCGGCGAAGACCCAGTACTTC
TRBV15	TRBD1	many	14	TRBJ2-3	CATSTRDRDYTQYF	TGTGCCACCAGCACCCGGGACAGGGATTATACGCAGTATTTT
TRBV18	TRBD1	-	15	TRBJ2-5	CASSPRDSEAETQYF	TGTGCCAGCTCACCCCGGGACAGCGAAGCCGAGACCCAGTACTTC
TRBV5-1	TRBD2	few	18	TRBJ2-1	CASSLGPPLAGADNEQFF	TGCGCCAGCAGCTTGGGTCCCCCTCTAGCGGGGGCCGACAATGAGCAGTTCTTC
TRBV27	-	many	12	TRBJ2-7	CASRDRAYEQYF	TGTGCCAGCAGGGACAGAGCCTACGAGCAGTACTTC
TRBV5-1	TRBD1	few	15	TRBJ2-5	CASSNDRGSSETQYF	TGCGCCAGCAGCAATGACAGGGGATCGTCAGAGACCCAGTACTTC
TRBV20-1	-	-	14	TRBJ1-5	CSVTHGVGNQPQHF	TGCAGTGTGACTCACGGGGTAGGAAATCAGCCCCAGCATTTT
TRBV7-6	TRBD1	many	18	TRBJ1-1	CASSLRVGTGLMNTEAFF	TGTGCCAGCAGCTTAAGGGTCGGGACAGGGCTCATGAACACTGAAGCTTTCTTT
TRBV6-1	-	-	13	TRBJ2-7	CASSRQLPPEQYF	TGTGCCAGCAGCCGACAGCTCCCGCCCGAGCAGTACTTC
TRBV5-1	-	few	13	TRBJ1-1	CASRHSLVTEAFF	TGCGCCAGCAGGCATTCCCTGGTCACTGAAGCTTTCTTT
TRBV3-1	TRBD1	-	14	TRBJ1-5	CASSLGTVLVPQHF	TGTGCCAGCAGCTTAGGGACAGTCTTGGTGCCCCAGCATTTT
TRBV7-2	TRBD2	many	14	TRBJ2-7	CASSDGGAGDKQYF	TGTGCCAGCAGCGACGGGGGTGCGGGGGATAAGCAGTACTTC
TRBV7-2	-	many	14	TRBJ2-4	CASSSDLAKNIQYF	TGTGCCAGCAGCTCCGACCTAGCCAAAAACATTCAGTACTTC
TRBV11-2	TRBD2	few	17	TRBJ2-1	CASSPIPTSGRAGEQFF	TGTGCCAGCAGCCCAATACCTACTAGCGGGAGGGCTGGTGAGCAGTTCTTC
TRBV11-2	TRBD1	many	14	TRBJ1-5	CASSSDRGNQPQHF	TGTGCCAGCAGCTCCGACAGGGGTAATCAGCCCCAGCATTTT
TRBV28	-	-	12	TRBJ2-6	CASTDGANVLTF	TGTGCCAGCACAGACGGGGCCAACGTCCTGACTTTC
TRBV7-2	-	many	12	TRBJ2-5	CASSFYQETQYF	TGTGCCAGCAGCTTTTATCAAGAGACCCAGTACTTC
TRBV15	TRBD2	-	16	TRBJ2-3	CATRTGSRGGVDTQYF	TGTGCCACCAGAACCGGCTCGCGGGGGGGCGTAGATACGCAGTATTTT
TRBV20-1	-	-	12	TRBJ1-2	CSAREGASGYTF	TGCAGTGCTAGAGAGGGTGCCTCCGGCTACACCTTC
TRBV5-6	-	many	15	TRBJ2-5	CASSLVGHNQETQYF	TGTGCCAGCAGCTTGGTTGGACACAACCAAGAGACCCAGTACTTC
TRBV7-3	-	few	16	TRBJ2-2	CASSPGAKANTGELFF	TGTGCCAGCAGCCCCGGGGCGAAAGCGAACACCGGGGAGCTGTTTTTT
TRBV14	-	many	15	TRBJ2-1	CASSQYFGSDNEQFF	-
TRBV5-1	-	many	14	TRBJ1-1	CASSLAPQNTEAFF	TGCGCCAGCAGCTTGGCCCCGCAGAACACTGAAGCTTTCTTT
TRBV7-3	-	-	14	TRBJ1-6	CASSLTGLDSPLHF	TGTGCCAGCAGCTTAACGGGGCTGGATTCACCCCTCCACTTT
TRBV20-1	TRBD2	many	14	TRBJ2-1	CSAKTGGRNEEQFF	TGCAGTGCCAAAACGGGCGGGAGGAATGAGGAGCAGTTCTTC
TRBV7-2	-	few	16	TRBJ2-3	CASSSHWGEYADTQYF	TGTGCCAGCAGCTCACATTGGGGTGAATACGCAGATACGCAGTATTTT
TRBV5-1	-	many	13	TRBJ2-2	CASSLDPSGELFF	TGCGCCAGCAGCTTGGATCCCTCCGGGGAGCTGTTTTTT